These 25 T cell receptor beta chains came from one sample sequenced in a study of T-cell reconstitution after alpha-beta-depleted transplantation in children. Unique molecular identifiers were incorporated into the prepared TCRbeta library. TCRdb reprocessed the PCR reads via MiXCR and lists one record per CDR3 protein. The sample includes around 800,000 distinct CDR3 sequences, roughly 15% seen only once; the top ten take about 4.6%. Here the sequenced sample was PBMCs, mostly from graft donor cells, taken 360 days after TCRalphabeta/CD19-depleted stem cell transplant. These TCRs come from a male patient younger than 18 who had a stem cell transplant for acute lymphoblastic leukemia, so the T cells may come from the graft donor.

The rearrangement uses TRBV5-1 and TRBJ2-7, with TRBD2 identical over 13 bases. The V gene's germline CDR1 is SGHRS and CDR2 YFSETQ. The V and J ends lost 0 bases and 1 base, in that order; junction bases with no gene match: 13. The length of the CDR3 is 20 residues. CDR3 sequence: CASSLDGGLAGRPGSYEQYF. The CDR3 nucleotides are TGCGCCAGCAGCTTGGATGGGGGACTAGCGGGAAGACCCGGATCCTACGAGCAGTACTTC.

This chain's CDR3 is CASRMGQYTDTQYF. Here the CDR3 DNA reads TGTGCCAGCAGAATGGGACAATACACAGATACGCAGTATTTT. The rearrangement joins TRBV12-3 or TRBV12-4 to TRBJ2-3, with TRBD1 as a possible D gene (6 bases). CDR3 length equals 14 residues. V lost 6 bases and J lost 2, with 12 bases in between.

The chain links TRBV18 to TRBJ2-3, with 9 nucleotides matching TRBD2. The ends lost 2 bases at V and 0 bases at J; junction bases unmatched: 9. Germline V lookup: CDR1 KGHSH, CDR2 LQKENI. The CDR3 extends over 18 amino acids. CDR3 nucleotides: TGTGCCAGCTCACCAGGGACTAGCAGCTCGACTAGCACAGATACGCAGTATTTT. It codes for CASSPGTSSSTSTDTQYF.

The CDR3 sequence: CATSRVGTSGNEQFF. CDR3 nucleotides: TGTGCCACCAGCAGAGTAGGGACTAGCGGAAATGAGCAGTTCTTC. The genes are TRBV15 and TRBJ2-1, with 11 bases identical to TRBD2. Germline lookup yields CDR1 LNHNV and CDR2 YYDKDF (reference sequence). V shed 1 base, J shed 7 bases, and the junction held 3 bases outside the gene matches. The CDR3 consists of 15 residues.

This clonotype was seen more than once but under ten times. The chain couples TRBV5-1 to TRBJ2-1; TRBD2 agrees at 9 bases. V shed 2 bases, J shed 2 bases, and the junction held 8 bases outside the gene matches. The CDR3 runs to 17 residues. The V gene's germline CDR1 is SGHRS and CDR2 YFSETQ. The CDR3 nucleotides are TGCGCCAGCAGCTTTCAGGGCGGGAGGGCCGCCTACAATGAGCAGTTCTTC. Its protein is CASSFQGGRAAYNEQFF.

Concerning this clonotype: A much larger clone lies a single base off, so this may be a read error. V gene TRBV29-1 combines with J gene TRBJ2-1; D is uncertain. Between the trimmed V and J ends, which lost 5 bases and 0 bases, there was a span of 11 bases. This CDR3 has 14 residues. The germline V gene encodes CDR1 SQVTM and CDR2 ANQGSEA. The CDR3 here is CSVSSESSYNEQFF. In nucleotides, the CDR3 is TGCAGCGTTAGTTCTGAGAGCTCCTACAATGAGCAGTTCTTC.

The rearrangement links TRBV5-1 to TRBJ1-1; TRBD1 agrees at 8 bases. Germline V CDR1 and CDR2: SGHRS, YFSETQ. V lost 4 bases, J lost 4 bases, and 9 bases stayed unmatched. The CDR3 contains 15 residues. As DNA, the CDR3 is TGCGCCAGCAGCCAATGGACAGGGATTGCCACTGAAGCTTTCTTT. This sequence encodes CASSQWTGIATEAFF.

The rearrangement uses TRBV19 and TRBJ2-5, with TRBD2 identical over 9 bases. V trimming: 5 bases; J trimming: 1 base; junction bases outside the gene matches: 5. CDR1 LNHDA and CDR2 SQIVND come from the germline V gene (reference sequence). This CDR3 is built from 15 residues. The chain's CDR3 is CASSLSGRIQETQYF. The CDR3 nucleotides read TGTGCCAGTAGTTTGAGCGGGAGGATCCAAGAGACCCAGTACTTC. Combining the CDR3 with reference TRBV19 and TRBJ2-5 gives the whole variable domain DGGITQSPKYLFRKEGQNVTLSCEQNLNHDAMYWYRQDPGQGLRLIYYSQIVNDFQKGDIAEGYSVSREKKESFPLTVTSAQKNPTAFYLCASSLSGRIQETQYFGPGTRLLVL.

The V and J genes are TRBV2 and TRBJ2-6; D is undetermined. Germline V gene data show CDR1 as SNHLY and CDR2 as FYNNEI. V lost 1 base to trimming and J lost 1 base, with 5 bases between them. The CDR3 is 15 amino acids. CDR3 amino acids: CASSEGQSGANVLTF. The CDR3 region has the DNA TGTGCCAGCAGTGAAGGACAATCTGGGGCCAACGTCCTGACTTTC.

The chain links TRBV9 to TRBJ2-2; 8 nucleotides align to TRBD2. In germline, CDR1 is SGDLS, CDR2 YYNGEE. This CDR3 has 19 residues. Trimming at V came to 3 bases and at J to 4 bases, leaving 17 bases not matched to a gene. The CDR3 protein is CASSAPEATSALFTGELFF. The CDR3 nucleotides are TGTGCCAGCAGCGCGCCCGAGGCGACTAGCGCCCTGTTCACCGGGGAGCTGTTTTTT.

There are a few counts of this clonotype. The chain recombines TRBV12-3 or TRBV12-4 with TRBJ2-1; the D gene is possibly TRBD2 (5 bases). V lost 10 bases and J 13 bases, leaving 29 bases between the germline ends. CDR3 length equals 15 residues. The CDR3 region has the DNA TGTGCCACCCGCGAGGGCAGCCCCAGCCTTACGGGACAGTTCTTC. Its protein is CATREGSPSLTGQFF.

The rearrangement uses TRBV4-1 and TRBJ2-2, with unresolved D. Trimming removed 0 bases from V and 5 bases from J, with 19 bases in between. The CDR3 extends over 18 amino acids. The germline gives CDR1 MGHRA, CDR2 YSYEKL. As DNA, the CDR3 is TGCGCCAGCAGCCAAGAGGAAATATTACGGTGGGGTACCGGGGAGCTGTTTTTT. The encoded protein is CASSQEEILRWGTGELFF.

The rearrangement joins TRBV7-3 to TRBJ2-1; 9 nucleotides match TRBD2. Germline-derived CDR1 and CDR2 are SGHTA and FQGTGA. J lost 7 bases, V lost 6 bases, and 4 bases had no gene match. The CDR3 runs 13 residues. The DNA of the CDR3 is TGTGCCAGCAGGCTAGCGGGGAATAATGAGCAGTTCTTC. Its translation is CASRLAGNNEQFF.

The chain combines TRBV12-3 or TRBV12-4 with TRBJ1-1, with TRBD1 identical over 7 bases. This CDR3 is built from 16 residues. Trimming at V came to 5 bases and at J to 1 base, leaving 10 bases not matched to a gene. Here the CDR3 reads CASSPPTGVRNTEAFF. CDR3 sequence (DNA): TGTGCCAGCAGTCCGCCCACAGGGGTCCGGAACACTGAAGCTTTCTTT.

The rearrangement uses TRBV7-8 and TRBJ2-5; 9 nucleotides align to TRBD2. The J segment lost 4 bases and the V segment lost 7 bases, leaving 10 bases of the junction unmatched. Germline V gives CDR1 SGHVS, CDR2 FQNEAQ. There are 15 residues in the CDR3. The CDR3: CASTTGTSIRETQYF. The CDR3 region has the DNA TGTGCCAGCACCACCGGGACTAGCATTAGAGAGACCCAGTACTTC. The complete variable domain, with remaining parts taken from reference TRBV7-8 and TRBJ2-5, reads GAGVSQSPRYKVAKRGQDVALRCDPISGHVSLFWYQQALGQGPEFLTYFQNEAQLDKSGLPSDRFFAERPEGSVSTLKIQRTQQEDSAVYLCASTTGTSIRETQYFGPGTRLLVL.

The chain couples TRBV5-1 to TRBJ2-2, with D unresolved. CDR1 SGHRS and CDR2 YFSETQ come from the germline V gene. This CDR3 has 15 residues. Trimming removed 2 bases at V and 2 bases at J, with 10 bases between. CDR3 sequence (DNA): TGCGCCAGCAGCTTTAAGCCTAAAAACACCGGGGAGCTGTTTTTT. Its translation is CASSFKPKNTGELFF.

This clonotype was found many times. This chain connects TRBV5-1 to TRBJ2-3, with 9 positions matching TRBD2. The CDR3 runs to 17 residues. Germline V gene sequence: CDR1 SGHRS, CDR2 YFSETQ. Losses at the gene ends were 4 bases for V and 5 bases for J; bases not matched to a gene: 14. The CDR3 DNA reads TGCGCCAGCAGCCCACTTTTAGCGGGAGCTGTAGGAGATACGCAGTATTTT. Protein product: CASSPLLAGAVGDTQYF. Variable domain in full (rest from reference TRBV5-1 and TRBJ2-3): KAGVTQTPRYLIKTRGQQVTLSCSPISGHRSVSWYQQTPGQGLQFLFEYFSETQRNKGNFPGRFSGRQFSNSRSEMNVSTLELGDSALYLCASSPLLAGAVGDTQYFGPGTRLTVL.

There are a few counts of this clonotype. The chain carries TRBV20-1 and TRBJ2-7, with a tentative D call TRBD1 (5 bases). There are 12 residues in the CDR3. CDR1 DFQATT and CDR2 SNEGSKA come from the germline V gene (reference sequence). V lost 5 bases and J lost 0, with 8 bases in between. The CDR3 DNA sequence: TGCAGTGCTTTACAGGTCTCCTACGAGCAGTACTTC. It yields the protein CSALQVSYEQYF.

The rearrangement links TRBV7-9 to TRBJ1-1; possible D gene TRBD1, 5 bases. The CDR3 runs 14 residues. V dropped 7 bases and J dropped 6 bases, with 18 bases sitting between them. Germline lookup yields CDR1 SEHNR and CDR2 FQNEAQ (reference sequence). The DNA of the CDR3 is TGTGCCAGCACCCATCCGGGGGTAGGCGCTGAAGCTTTCTTT. It translates to CASTHPGVGAEAFF.

This chain links TRBV12-3 or TRBV12-4 with TRBJ2-4, with a weak D call TRBD2 (6 bases). The ends were cut back, 4 bases at V and 0 bases at J, with 13 bases in the middle. The CDR3 is 16 residues long. This CDR3 reads CASSSQRAIAKNIQYF. The CDR3 region has the DNA TGTGCCAGCAGTTCGCAGCGGGCAATAGCCAAAAACATTCAGTACTTC.

This clonotype has only a few counts. The gene calls are TRBV5-1 and TRBJ2-7; the D gene is possibly TRBD2 (6 bases). The CDR3 is 14 amino acids. From germline, CDR1 is SGHRS and CDR2 YFSETQ. V shed 1 base and J shed 4 bases, with 12 bases lying between them. CDR3 in amino acids: CASSLPGVLYEQYF. CDR3 DNA: TGCGCCAGCAGCTTGCCGGGAGTCTTGTACGAGCAGTACTTC. Drawing the rest from reference TRBV5-1 and TRBJ2-7, the complete variable domain is KAGVTQTPRYLIKTRGQQVTLSCSPISGHRSVSWYQQTPGQGLQFLFEYFSETQRNKGNFPGRFSGRQFSNSRSEMNVSTLELGDSALYLCASSLPGVLYEQYFGPGTRLTVT.

This chain joins TRBV7-9 and TRBJ1-2; D is perhaps TRBD1 (6 bases). The length of the CDR3 is 16 residues. Germline V lookup: CDR1 SEHNR, CDR2 FQNEAQ (reference sequence). V shed 1 base and J shed 4 bases, with 16 bases lying between them. The CDR3 nucleotides are TGTGCCAGCAGCTTAGGAGGAACAGGGATCGGCTATGGCTACACCTTC. As protein: CASSLGGTGIGYGYTF. The full variable domain, its missing parts supplied by reference TRBV7-9 and TRBJ1-2, is DTGVSQNPRHKITKRGQNVTFRCDPISEHNRLYWYRQTLGQGPEFLTYFQNEAQLEKSRLLSDRFSAERPKGSFSTLEIQRTEQGDSAMYLCASSLGGTGIGYGYTFGSGTRLTVV.

This chain joins TRBV7-6 and TRBJ1-2, with no clear D. Trimming shortened V by 4 bases and J by 0 bases, and 9 bases separated the two germline ends. Germline V lookup: CDR1 SGHVS, CDR2 FNYEAQ. The CDR3 is 14 amino acids. The CDR3: CASSSFPTNYGYTF. Here the CDR3 DNA reads TGTGCCAGCAGCTCCTTCCCCACTAACTATGGCTACACCTTC.

The chain is built from TRBV5-1 and TRBJ1-6; D is uncertain. The germline V gene has CDR1 SGHRS and CDR2 YFSETQ. The CDR3 totals 15 residues. V was shortened by 0 bases and J by 8 bases, with 12 bases between the two germline ends. CDR3 in amino acids: CASSLGARGDSPLHF. The CDR3 DNA reads TGCGCCAGCAGCTTGGGGGCTCGTGGGGATTCACCCCTCCACTTT.

This chain joins TRBV2 and TRBJ2-6; D is unclear. Germline-derived CDR1 and CDR2 are SNHLY and FYNNEI. The CDR3 runs 10 residues. V was clipped by 2 bases and J by 10 bases, with 0 bases between them. CDR3 coding DNA: TGTGCCAGCAGTGAAAACGTCCTGACTTTC. Its translation is CASSENVLTF.